This T cell receptor (beta chain) stems from a study of shared clonotypes between healthy human individuals. Study results and limitations: Shared across several donors were roughly 5.3% of the naive CD4 clonotypes. A limitation of the genetic and exposure-history diversity represented arose from few donors. In contrast to clonotypes shared by all four donors, non-shared clonotypes had lower generation probabilities.

On this clone: Its antigen remains unknown.

This CDR3 comprises 15 residues. The germline CDR1 and CDR2 sequences are KGHSH and LQKENI. The J segment lost 6 bases and the V segment lost 3 bases, leaving 8 bases of the junction unmatched. The table came from immunoSEQ multiplex PCR; TCRdb's copy has only in-frame clones and leaves some out. The data contain 2 million to 3 million clones, roughly 93% of them singletons. This chain joins TRBV18 and TRBJ2-7; 10 bases fit TRBD1. Sequenced: naive CD4+ T cells from PBMCs. Subset in this sample: CD45RA+ positively selected. This TCR was sampled from a man aged 18 to 30 in good health. Some clones in this sample may be carry-over from other donors' samples. CDR3 loop: CASSPIRDRGVEQYF. CDR3 DNA sequence: TGTGCCAGCTCACCCATCCGGGACAGGGGAGTCGAGCAGTACTTC.